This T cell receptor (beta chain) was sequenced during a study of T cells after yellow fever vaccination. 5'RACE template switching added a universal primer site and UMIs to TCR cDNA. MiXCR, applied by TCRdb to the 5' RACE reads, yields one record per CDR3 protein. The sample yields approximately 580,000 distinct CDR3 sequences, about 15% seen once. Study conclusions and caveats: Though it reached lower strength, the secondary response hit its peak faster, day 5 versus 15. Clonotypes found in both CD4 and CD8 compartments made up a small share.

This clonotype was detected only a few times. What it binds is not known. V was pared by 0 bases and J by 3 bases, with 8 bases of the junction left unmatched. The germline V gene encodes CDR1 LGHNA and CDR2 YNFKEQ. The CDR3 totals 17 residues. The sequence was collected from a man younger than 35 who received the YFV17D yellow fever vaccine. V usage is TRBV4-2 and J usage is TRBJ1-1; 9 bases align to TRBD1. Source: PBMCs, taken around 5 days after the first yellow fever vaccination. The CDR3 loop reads CASSQDSTGGRDTEAFF. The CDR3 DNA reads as TGTGCCAGCAGCCAAGATTCCACAGGGGGCCGCGACACTGAAGCTTTCTTT.